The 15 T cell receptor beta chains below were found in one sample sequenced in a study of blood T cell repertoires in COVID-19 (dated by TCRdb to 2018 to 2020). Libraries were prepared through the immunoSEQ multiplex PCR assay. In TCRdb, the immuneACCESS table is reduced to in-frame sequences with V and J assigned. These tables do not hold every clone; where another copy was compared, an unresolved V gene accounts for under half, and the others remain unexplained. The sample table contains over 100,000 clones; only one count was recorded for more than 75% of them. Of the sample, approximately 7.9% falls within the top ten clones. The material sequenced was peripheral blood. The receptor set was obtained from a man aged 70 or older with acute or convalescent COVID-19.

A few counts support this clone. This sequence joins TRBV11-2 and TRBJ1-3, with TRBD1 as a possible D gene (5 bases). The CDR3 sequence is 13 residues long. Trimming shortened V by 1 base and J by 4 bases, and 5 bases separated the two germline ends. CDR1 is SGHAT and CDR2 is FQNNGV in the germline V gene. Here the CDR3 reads CASSLGQGNTIYF. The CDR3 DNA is TGTGCCAGCAGCTTAGGACAGGGAAACACCATATATTTT.

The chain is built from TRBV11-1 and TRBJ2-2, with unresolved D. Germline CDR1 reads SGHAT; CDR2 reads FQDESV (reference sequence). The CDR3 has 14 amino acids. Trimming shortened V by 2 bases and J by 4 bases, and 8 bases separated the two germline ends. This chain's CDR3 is CASSLYLFTGELFF. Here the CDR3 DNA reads TGTGCCAGCAGCTTATACCTATTCACCGGGGAGCTGTTTTTT.

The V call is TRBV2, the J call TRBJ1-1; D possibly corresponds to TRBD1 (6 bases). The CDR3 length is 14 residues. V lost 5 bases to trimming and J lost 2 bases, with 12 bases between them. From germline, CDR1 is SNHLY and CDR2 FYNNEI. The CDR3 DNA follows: TGTGCCAGCAGTACAGGGAAGGGAAACACTGAAGCTTTCTTT. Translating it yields CASSTGKGNTEAFF.

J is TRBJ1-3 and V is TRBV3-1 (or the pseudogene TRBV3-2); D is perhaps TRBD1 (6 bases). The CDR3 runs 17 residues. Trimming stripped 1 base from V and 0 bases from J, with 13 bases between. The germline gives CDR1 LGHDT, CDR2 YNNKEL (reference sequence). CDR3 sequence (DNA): TGTGCCAGCAGCCAAGCCCGGCCGGGACACTCTGGAAACACCATATATTTT. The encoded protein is CASSQARPGHSGNTIYF.

CDR3 in amino acids: CASSPTSGGLAGQLREQYF. In nucleotides, the CDR3 is TGTGCCAGCAGCCCCACCTCCGGGGGTCTAGCGGGACAACTACGCGAGCAGTACTTC. The genes are TRBV14 and TRBJ2-7; 9 bases map to TRBD2. Germline lookup yields CDR1 SGHDN and CDR2 FVKESK. With V trimmed by 4 bases and J by 6 bases, 22 bases remained unmatched. The CDR3 sequence is 19 residues long.

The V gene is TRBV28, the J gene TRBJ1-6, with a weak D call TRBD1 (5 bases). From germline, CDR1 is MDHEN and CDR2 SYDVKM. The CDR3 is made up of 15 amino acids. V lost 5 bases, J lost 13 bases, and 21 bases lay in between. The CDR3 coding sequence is TGTGCCAGCAGTACCGACAGTGGCCGACGGGGGCCCCTCCACTTT. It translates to CASSTDSGRRGPLHF. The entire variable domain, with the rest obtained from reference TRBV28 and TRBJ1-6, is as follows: DVKVTQSSRYLVKRTGEKVFLECVQDMDHENMFWYRQDPGLGLRLIYFSYDVKMKEKGDIPEGYSVSREKKERFSLILESASTNQTSMYLCASSTDSGRRGPLHFGNGTRLTVT.

Here the CDR3 reads CSSQSRGYNEQFF. In nucleotides, the CDR3 is TGCAGCTCCCAAAGCAGGGGTTACAATGAGCAGTTCTTC. The chain combines TRBV29-1 with TRBJ2-1, with D perhaps matching TRBD1 (6 bases). The V gene lost 8 bases and the J gene lost 4 bases, with 15 bases spanning the gap. The germline gives CDR1 SQVTM, CDR2 ANQGSEA. The CDR3 sequence is 13 residues long.

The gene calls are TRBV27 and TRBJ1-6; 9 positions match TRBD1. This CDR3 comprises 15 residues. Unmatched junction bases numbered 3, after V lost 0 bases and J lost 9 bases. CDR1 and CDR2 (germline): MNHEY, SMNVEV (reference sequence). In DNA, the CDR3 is TGTGCCAGCAGTTTATCCACAGGGGGCGGTTCACCCCTCCACTTT. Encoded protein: CASSLSTGGGSPLHF.

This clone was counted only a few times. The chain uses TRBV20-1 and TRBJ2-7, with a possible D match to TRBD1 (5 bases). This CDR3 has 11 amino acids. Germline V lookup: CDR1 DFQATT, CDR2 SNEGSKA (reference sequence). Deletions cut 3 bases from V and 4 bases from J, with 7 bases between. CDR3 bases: TGCAGTGCTAGGAAGGGGTACGAGCAGTACTTC. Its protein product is CSARKGYEQYF.

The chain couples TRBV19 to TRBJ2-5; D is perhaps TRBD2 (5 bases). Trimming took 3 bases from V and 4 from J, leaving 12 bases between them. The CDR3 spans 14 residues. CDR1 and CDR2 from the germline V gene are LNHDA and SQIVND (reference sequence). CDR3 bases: TGTGCCAGTAGTATCGGGGTTAACGCAGAGACCCAGTACTTC. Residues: CASSIGVNAETQYF. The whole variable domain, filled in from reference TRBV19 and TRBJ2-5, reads DGGITQSPKYLFRKEGQNVTLSCEQNLNHDAMYWYRQDPGQGLRLIYYSQIVNDFQKGDIAEGYSVSREKKESFPLTVTSAQKNPTAFYLCASSIGVNAETQYFGPGTRLLVL.

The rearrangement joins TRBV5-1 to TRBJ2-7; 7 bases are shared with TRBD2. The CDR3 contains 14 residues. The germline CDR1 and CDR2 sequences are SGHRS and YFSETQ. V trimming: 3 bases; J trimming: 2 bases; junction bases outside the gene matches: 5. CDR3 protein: CASSSSGGAYEQYF. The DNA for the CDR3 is TGCGCCAGCAGCTCCTCGGGGGGTGCCTACGAGCAGTACTTC.

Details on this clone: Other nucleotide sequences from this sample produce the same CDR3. CDR3 amino acids: CASSLPGTDTQYF. Here the CDR3 DNA reads TGCGCCAGCAGCTTGCCAGGGACAGATACGCAGTATTTT. The chain couples TRBV5-1 to TRBJ2-3; D perhaps matches TRBD1 (5 bases). V was clipped by 1 base and J by 3 bases, with 6 bases between them. This CDR3 region has 13 residues. The germline V gene encodes CDR1 SGHRS and CDR2 YFSETQ.

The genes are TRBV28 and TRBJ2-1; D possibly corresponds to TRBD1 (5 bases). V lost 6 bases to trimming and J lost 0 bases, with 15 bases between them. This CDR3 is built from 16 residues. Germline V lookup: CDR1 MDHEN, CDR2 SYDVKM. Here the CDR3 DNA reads TGTGCCAGCAGAGATGGGGCTGCCAGCTCCTACAATGAGCAGTTCTTC. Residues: CASRDGAASSYNEQFF.

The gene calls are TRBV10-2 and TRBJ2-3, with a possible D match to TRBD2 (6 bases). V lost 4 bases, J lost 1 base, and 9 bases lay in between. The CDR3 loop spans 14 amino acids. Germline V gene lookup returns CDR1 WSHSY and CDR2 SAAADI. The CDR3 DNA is TGCGCCAGCAGTGTGTGGGGGGGCACAGATACGCAGTATTTT. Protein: CASSVWGGTDTQYF.

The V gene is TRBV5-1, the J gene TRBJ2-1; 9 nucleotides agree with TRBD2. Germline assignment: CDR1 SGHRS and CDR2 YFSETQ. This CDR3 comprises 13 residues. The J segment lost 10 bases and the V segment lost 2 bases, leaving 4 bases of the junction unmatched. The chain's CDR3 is CASSLGLAGEQFF. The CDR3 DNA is TGCGCCAGCAGCTTAGGTCTAGCGGGAGAGCAGTTCTTC. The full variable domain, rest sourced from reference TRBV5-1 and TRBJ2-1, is KAGVTQTPRYLIKTRGQQVTLSCSPISGHRSVSWYQQTPGQGLQFLFEYFSETQRNKGNFPGRFSGRQFSNSRSEMNVSTLELGDSALYLCASSLGLAGEQFFGPGTRLTVL.